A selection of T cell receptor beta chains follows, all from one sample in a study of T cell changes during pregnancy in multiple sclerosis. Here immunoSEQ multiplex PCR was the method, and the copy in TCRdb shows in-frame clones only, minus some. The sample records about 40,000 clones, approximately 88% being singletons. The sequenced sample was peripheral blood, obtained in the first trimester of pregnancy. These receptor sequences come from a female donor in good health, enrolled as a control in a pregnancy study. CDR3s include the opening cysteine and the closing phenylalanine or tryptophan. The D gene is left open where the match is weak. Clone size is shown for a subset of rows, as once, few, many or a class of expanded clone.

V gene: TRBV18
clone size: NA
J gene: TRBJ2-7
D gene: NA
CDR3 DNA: TGTGCCAGCTCACTTTTTCCGGTGGGAGCGGAATACGAGCAGTACTTC
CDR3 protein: CASSLFPVGAEYEQYF

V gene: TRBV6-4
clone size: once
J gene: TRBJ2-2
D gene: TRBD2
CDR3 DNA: TGTGCCAGCAGTGACTCGGTAGCGGGGGACCGAATGCTGTTTTTT
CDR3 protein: CASSDSVAGDRMLFF

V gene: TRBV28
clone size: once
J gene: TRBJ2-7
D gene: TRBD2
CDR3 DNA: TGTGCCAGCAGGGGGACTAGCGTGTTCGGCGAGCAGTACTTC
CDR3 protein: CASRGTSVFGEQYF

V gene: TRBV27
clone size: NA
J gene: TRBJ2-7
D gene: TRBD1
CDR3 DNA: TGTGCCAGCACCTTAAGGACAGGGCCTACCTACGAGCAGTACTTC
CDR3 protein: CASTLRTGPTYEQYF

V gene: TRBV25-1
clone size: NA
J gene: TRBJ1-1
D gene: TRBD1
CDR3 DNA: TGTGCCAGCAGTGGGTGGGACAGCATGAACACTGAAGCTTTCTTT
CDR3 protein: CASSGWDSMNTEAFF

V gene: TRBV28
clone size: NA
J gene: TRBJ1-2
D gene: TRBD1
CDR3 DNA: TGTGCCAGCAGTCCTCCTACAGGGGGGGTCTATGGCTACACCTTC
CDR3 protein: CASSPPTGGVYGYTF

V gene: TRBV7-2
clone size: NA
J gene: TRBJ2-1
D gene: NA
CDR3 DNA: TGTGCCAGCAGCTTATGGACATACGTCTACAATGAGCAGTTCTTC
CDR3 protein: CASSLWTYVYNEQFF

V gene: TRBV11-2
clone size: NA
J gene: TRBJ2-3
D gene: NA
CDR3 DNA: TGTGCCAGCAGTCCCCAGGGTCGAACCCCCCGAGATACGCAGTATTTT
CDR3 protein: CASSPQGRTPRDTQYF

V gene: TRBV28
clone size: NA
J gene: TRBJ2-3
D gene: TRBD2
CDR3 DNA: TGTGCCAGTGGAGGAGCGGGGAATAGTGCAGATACGCAGTATTTT
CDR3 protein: CASGGAGNSADTQYF

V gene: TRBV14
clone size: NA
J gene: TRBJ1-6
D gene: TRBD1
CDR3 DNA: TGTGCCAGCAGCCTAACCGGGACAGGGGCCCTTTTTTCACCCCTCCACTTT
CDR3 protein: CASSLTGTGALFSPLHF

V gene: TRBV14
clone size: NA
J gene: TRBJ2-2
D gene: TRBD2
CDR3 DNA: TGTGCCAGCAGCCAAATCTTACTAGCGGGAGAGAGCACCGGGGAGCTGTTTTTT
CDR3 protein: CASSQILLAGESTGELFF

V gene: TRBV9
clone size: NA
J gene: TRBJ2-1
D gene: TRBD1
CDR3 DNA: TGTGCCAGCAGCTTTCCGGACAGGGGGGGCTCCTACAATGAGCAGTTCTTC
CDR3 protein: CASSFPDRGGSYNEQFF

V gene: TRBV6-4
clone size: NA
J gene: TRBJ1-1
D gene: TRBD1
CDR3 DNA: TGTGCCAGTGGACCGGGACAGGGTGCCGTCACTGAAGCTTTCTTT
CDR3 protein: CASGPGQGAVTEAFF

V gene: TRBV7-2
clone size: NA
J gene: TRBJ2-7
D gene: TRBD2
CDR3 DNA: TGTGCCAGCAGCTTAGTCCGTAGCGGGGGTACATCCTACGAGCAGTACTTC
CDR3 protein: CASSLVRSGGTSYEQYF

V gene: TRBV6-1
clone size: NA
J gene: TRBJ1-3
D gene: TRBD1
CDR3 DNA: TGTGCCAGCGGATCCCGGGACAGCTCTGGAAACACCATATATTTT
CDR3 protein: CASGSRDSSGNTIYF

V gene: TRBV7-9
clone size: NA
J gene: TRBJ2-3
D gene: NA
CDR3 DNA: TGTGCCAGCCGCCCCCAGGAGGCTAAGGGAGATACGCAGTATTTT
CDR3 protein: CASRPQEAKGDTQYF

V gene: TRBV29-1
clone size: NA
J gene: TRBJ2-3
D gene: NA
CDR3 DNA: TGCAGCGTTGACAGGGAACGAGCAGATACGCAGTATTTT
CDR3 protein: CSVDRERADTQYF

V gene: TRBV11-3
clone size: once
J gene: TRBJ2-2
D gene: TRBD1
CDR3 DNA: TGTGCCAGCAGCCTTGACCTGACGACAGGGTCCGGGGAGCTGTTTTTT
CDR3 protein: CASSLDLTTGSGELFF

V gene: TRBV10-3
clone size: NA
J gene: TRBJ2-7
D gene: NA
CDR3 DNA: TGTGCCGTACATCGTACCGGGAACGGTCTAGGGGAGCAGTACTTC
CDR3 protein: CAVHRTGNGLGEQYF

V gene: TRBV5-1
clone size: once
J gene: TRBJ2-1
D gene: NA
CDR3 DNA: TGCGCCAGCAGCTTCACTGCACTGACTATTTTAGACGCGAGCTCCTACAATGAGCAGTTCTTC
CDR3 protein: CASSFTALTILDASSYNEQFF

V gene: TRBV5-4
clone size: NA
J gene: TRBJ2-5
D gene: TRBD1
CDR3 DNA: TGTGCCAGCAGCTTGGGGGACAGGGATCTGGAGACCCAGTACTTC
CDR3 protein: CASSLGDRDLETQYF

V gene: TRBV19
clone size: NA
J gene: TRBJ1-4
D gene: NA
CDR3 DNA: TGTGCCAGTAGTAACAGGAGGGAGGCTAATGAAAAACTGTTTTTT
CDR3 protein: CASSNRREANEKLFF

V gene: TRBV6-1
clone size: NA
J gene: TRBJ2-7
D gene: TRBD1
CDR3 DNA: TGTGCCAGCAGTGGACAGGGGGTCTTCTTCGAGCAGTACTTC
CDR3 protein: CASSGQGVFFEQYF

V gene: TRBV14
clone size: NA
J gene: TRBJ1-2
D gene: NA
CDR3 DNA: TGTGCCAGCAGCCAAGGACAGAGCTATGGCTACACCTTC
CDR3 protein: CASSQGQSYGYTF

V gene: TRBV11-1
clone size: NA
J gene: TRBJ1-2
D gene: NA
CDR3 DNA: TGTGCCAGCAGCTTAGCGGGCGGGGACTATGGCTACACCTTC
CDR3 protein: CASSLAGGDYGYTF

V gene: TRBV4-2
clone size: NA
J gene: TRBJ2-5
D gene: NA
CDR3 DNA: TGTGCCAGCAGCCAAGATTCGGGGGAAGAGACCCAGTACTTC
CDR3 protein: CASSQDSGEETQYF

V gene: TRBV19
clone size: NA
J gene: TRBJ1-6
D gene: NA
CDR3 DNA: TGTGCCAGTAGTATGCGGGGGTTTAATTCACCCCTCCACTTT
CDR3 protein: CASSMRGFNSPLHF

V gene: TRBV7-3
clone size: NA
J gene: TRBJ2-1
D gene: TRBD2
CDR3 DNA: TGTGCCAGCAGCCAATCTAGCGGGAGGGCCCATGAGCAGTTCTTC
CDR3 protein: CASSQSSGRAHEQFF

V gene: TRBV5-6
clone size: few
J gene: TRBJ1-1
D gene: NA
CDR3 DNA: TGTGCCAGCAGCTTTTCGGGGAACACTGAAGCTTTCTTT
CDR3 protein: CASSFSGNTEAFF

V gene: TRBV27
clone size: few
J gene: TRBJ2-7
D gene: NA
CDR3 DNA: TGTGCCAGCAACTCCGGGACACCCGCCTTTGAGCAGTACTTC
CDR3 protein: CASNSGTPAFEQYF

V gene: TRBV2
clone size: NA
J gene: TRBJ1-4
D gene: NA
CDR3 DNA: TGTGCCAGCAGTGTAGCCCATCAGGGGATAAATGAAAAACTGTTTTTT
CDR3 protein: CASSVAHQGINEKLFF

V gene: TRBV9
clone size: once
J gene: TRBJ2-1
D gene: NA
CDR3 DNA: TGTGCCAGCAGCGTAGCCTCATCCGGGAATGAGCAGTTCTTC
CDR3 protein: CASSVASSGNEQFF

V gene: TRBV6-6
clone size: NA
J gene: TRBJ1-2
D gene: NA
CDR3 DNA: TGTGCCAGCAGCCCCGGACAGAGCAACTATGGCTACACCTTC
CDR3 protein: CASSPGQSNYGYTF

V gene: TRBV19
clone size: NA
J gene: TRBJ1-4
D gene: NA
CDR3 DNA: TGTGCCAGTAGTAAGGGCGGGACGATTAATGAAAAACTGTTTTTT
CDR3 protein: CASSKGGTINEKLFF

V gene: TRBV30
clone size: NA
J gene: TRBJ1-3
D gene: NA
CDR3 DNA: TGTGCCTGGAGTGTAGGAGGTAACACCATATATTTT
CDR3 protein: CAWSVGGNTIYF

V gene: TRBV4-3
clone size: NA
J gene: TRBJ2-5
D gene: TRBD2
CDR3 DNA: TGCGCCAGCAGCCGAGGGGAGGGTTGGGTTGAGGAGACCCAGTACTTC
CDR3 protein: CASSRGEGWVEETQYF

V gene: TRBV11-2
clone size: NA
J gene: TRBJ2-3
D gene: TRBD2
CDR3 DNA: TGTGCCAGCAGCCCACGCCTCGGACTAGCGGGAATTGGAGATACGCAGTATTTT
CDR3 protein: CASSPRLGLAGIGDTQYF

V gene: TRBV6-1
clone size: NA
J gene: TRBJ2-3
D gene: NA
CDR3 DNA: TGTGCCAGCAGTGAAAGCTTAGGGGGTATAGTCGGAGATACGCAGTATTTT
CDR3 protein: CASSESLGGIVGDTQYF

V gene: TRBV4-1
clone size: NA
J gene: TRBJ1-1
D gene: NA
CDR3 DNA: TGCGCCAGCAGCCCAGCAGGGGCCAGGGACACTGAAGCTTTCTTT
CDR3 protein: CASSPAGARDTEAFF